Listed below are T cell receptor beta chains from one sample, sequenced in a study of shared clonotypes between healthy human individuals. Clones were sequenced by immunoSEQ multiplex PCR, and TCRdb holds only the in-frame ones, with some missing. Of 2,500,000 or so clones listed, under 95% were seen once; the top ten hold more than 0.35%. Sequenced material: naive CD4+ T cells from PBMCs. The receptors derive from a man younger than 35 in good health. Some clones in this sample may be carry-over from other donors' samples. Each CDR3 is given with its conserved first and last residue. The D gene is left open where the match is weak. Clone size appears in some rows only: once, few, many, or a class for an expanded clone.

cdr3_nt cdr3_aa v_call clone_size d_call j_call
TGTGCCAGCTCACCACCGAGCATGAACACTGAAGCTTTCTTT CASSPPSMNTEAFF TRBV18 few - TRBJ1-1
TGTGCCAGCAGTCTCAGGGTAAATGAGCAGTTCTTC CASSLRVNEQFF TRBV28 - - TRBJ2-1
TGTGCCAGCAGCTTAGTGTCGGGAAGCGAGCAGTTCTTC CASSLVSGSEQFF TRBV7-9 - - TRBJ2-1
TGTGCCAGCAGTGTTGGATACGGAGGACTAGCGGTCTACGAGCAGTACTTC CASSVGYGGLAVYEQYF TRBV6-1 - TRBD2 TRBJ2-7
TGCGCCAGCAGCTTAGGGGGACAGAACCTCTATGGCTACACCTTC CASSLGGQNLYGYTF TRBV5-1 - TRBD1 TRBJ1-2
TGTGCCAGCAGTTACTCGAGGGGCAGGGTCTATGGCTACACCTTC CASSYSRGRVYGYTF TRBV6-5 once - TRBJ1-2
TGTGCCAGCAGCCCTCATGGGGGTGGGGAAAAGACTGAAGCTTTCTTT CASSPHGGGEKTEAFF TRBV4-2 - - TRBJ1-1
TGTGCCAGCAGCGTAGCTCGCCTTAGCTCCTACAATGAGCAGTTCTTC CASSVARLSSYNEQFF TRBV9 - - TRBJ2-1
TGTGCCAGCACCTCGGGACAGGGGAGTGAAAAACTGTTTTTT CASTSGQGSEKLFF TRBV28 - TRBD1 TRBJ1-4
TGTGCCAGCAGCCCTATGAAAGATCGTTACACTGAAGCTTTCTTT CASSPMKDRYTEAFF TRBV11-2 - - TRBJ1-1
TGTGCCAGTAGTATAGTTACCCATAATGAGCAGTTCTTC CASSIVTHNEQFF TRBV19 once - TRBJ2-1
TGTGCCAGCACAACCCCCCCCACAAGTTACCACTTC CASTTPPTSYHF TRBV28 - - TRBJ2-7
TGTGCCACCAGCAGAGAGGACCGGGGGTTTTTGGACATTCAGTACTTC CATSREDRGFLDIQYF TRBV15 - - TRBJ2-4
TGTGCCTGGAGTGGCAGCTTATCCTACGAGCAGTACTTC CAWSGSLSYEQYF TRBV30 once - TRBJ2-7
TGTGCCAGCAGCTCCGCCGGGACTAGGGGCTACGAGCAGTACTTC CASSSAGTRGYEQYF TRBV5-6 - TRBD2 TRBJ2-7
TGTGCCAGCAGTTACTCGTACAGGTTTAACAATGAGCAGTTCTTC CASSYSYRFNNEQFF TRBV6-5 - - TRBJ2-1
TGTGCCTGGAGTGAAGCGGGAGGTGGCTCCTACGAGCAGTACTTC CAWSEAGGGSYEQYF TRBV30 - TRBD2 TRBJ2-7
TGTGCCAGCAGCCAAGATCACGACAGCTCCTATGGCTACACCTTC CASSQDHDSSYGYTF TRBV4-2 - - TRBJ1-2
TGTGCCAGCAGCCCGGTGGGGGGGGCCCCTAACTATGGCTACACCTTC CASSPVGGAPNYGYTF TRBV5-6 - - TRBJ1-2
TGTGCCAGCAGCTTCGGACAGGGGGCAGGAAACACCATATATTTT CASSFGQGAGNTIYF TRBV7-6 once TRBD1 TRBJ1-3